This T cell receptor beta chain appears in the sequencing data of a study of cytomegalovirus exposure and HLA in healthy donors. Whole-study context: The Caucasian-associated ancestry cluster held roughly 80% of a few hundred genotyped donors.

Trimming stripped 6 bases from V and 1 base from J, with 15 bases between. The CDR3 extends over 16 amino acids. Germline CDR1 SEHNR, CDR2 FQNEAQ (reference sequence). Regarding this clone: The antigen is unknown.

60 Vbeta and 13 Jbeta primers were used in PCR. Produced via immunoSEQ multiplex PCR; TCRdb's table is partial and in-frame only. The table lists 180,000 or so clones, approximately 82% of them singletons. Study-level results: Some TCR beta chains (over 150 of them) were listed as cytomegalovirus-associated. TCR beta sequences numbering 15,000 to 20,000 were associated with HLA alleles at 0.05 false discovery rate in a later analysis.

Specimen: PBMCs. The rearrangement links TRBV7-9 to TRBJ2-2, with D possibly being TRBD1 (6 bases). This receptor was taken from a woman in her 40s in good health and CMV-seropositive. Here the CDR3 DNA reads TGTGCCAGCAGGGGAACCGGGACACAGAACACCGGGGAGCTGTTTTTT. Protein product: CASRGTGTQNTGELFF.